Each of the 14 T cell receptor beta chains below was sequenced from the same sample in a study of patients and donors after allogeneic stem cell transplantation. Via MiXCR, TCRdb re-called the RT-PCR reads, giving one row per CDR3 protein. The table lists some 880,000 distinct CDR3 sequences, approximately 18% of them singletons, with 6% in the top ten. Sequencing was carried out using blood, either unsorted or a sorted T cell fraction (not recorded which). The receptors derive from a human donor who was either an allogeneic HSCT recipient or a stem cell or donor lymphocyte infusion donor (not recorded which). It is not recorded whose cells these are; they may come from a transplant donor.

This clonotype was seen a handful of times. The V call is TRBV9, the J call TRBJ2-3; maybe TRBD1 (5 bases). The CDR3 spans 14 residues. In germline, CDR1 is SGDLS, CDR2 YYNGEE. Trimming shortened V by 0 bases and J by 10 bases, and 15 bases separated the two germline ends. The CDR3, as DNA: TGTGCCAGCAGCGTAGCTTCGGACAACAGAGCGCAGTATTTT. Protein product: CASSVASDNRAQYF.

The J gene is TRBJ2-5, the V gene TRBV20-1; perhaps D is TRBD1 or TRBD2 (5 bases each). Germline-derived CDR1 and CDR2 are DFQATT and SNEGSKA (reference sequence). CDR3 length: 12 residues. The V gene lost 6 bases and the J gene lost 5 bases, with 13 bases spanning the gap. CDR3: CSAPGTLETQYF. The CDR3 DNA is TGCAGTGCCCCCGGGACGCTGGAGACCCAGTACTTC.

This clonotype was seen ten or more times. The V and J genes are TRBV25-1 and TRBJ2-1, with no clear D. With 4 bases removed from V and 8 bases from J, the gap between germline ends came to 9 bases. This CDR3 comprises 12 residues. The V gene's germline CDR1 is MGHDK and CDR2 SYGVNS. DNA of the CDR3: TGTGCCAGCAGTGGATCTTGGGATGAGCAGTTCTTC. Its translation: CASSGSWDEQFF.

This chain uses TRBV23-1 with TRBJ1-3, with D hard to call. TRBV23-1 is designated an ORF whose function remains uncertain. Trimming cost V 10 bases and J 0 bases, with 7 bases left between them. The CDR3 runs to 12 residues. The DNA for the CDR3 is TGCGCCAACGGAAGCTCTGGAAACACCATATATTTT. It is translated as CANGSSGNTIYF.

V usage is TRBV4-3 and J usage is TRBJ2-7; the D gene is possibly TRBD2 (6 bases). CDR3 length: 15 amino acids. CDR1 is LGHNA and CDR2 is YSLEER in the germline V gene. Trimming removed 1 base at V and 0 bases at J, with 10 bases between. CDR3 region: CASSQGLEGSYEQYF. DNA of the CDR3: TGCGCCAGCAGCCAAGGGTTGGAGGGCTCCTACGAGCAGTACTTC.

This chain joins TRBV20-1 and TRBJ1-2; a possible D gene is TRBD1 (5 bases). This CDR3 has 12 residues. The germline V and J ends were trimmed by 3 bases and 6 bases, with 11 bases remaining between them. Per the germline V gene, CDR1 is DFQATT and CDR2 is SNEGSKA (reference sequence). The CDR3 nucleotides read TGCAGTGCTAGTAAGGCAGGGAATGGCTACACCTTC. It encodes CSASKAGNGYTF.

This clonotype was picked up a small number of times. This sequence joins TRBV6-2 or TRBV6-3 and TRBJ2-5, with D possibly being TRBD1 or TRBD2 (6 bases each). Per the germline V gene, CDR1 is MNHEY and CDR2 is SVGEGT. The CDR3 totals 14 residues. Trimming removed 5 bases from V and 2 bases from J, with 12 bases in between. In DNA, the CDR3 is TGTGCCAGCAGTCACCGAGGGGGGCAAGAGACCCAGTACTTC. It is translated as CASSHRGGQETQYF.

This clonotype was seen only a few times. The J gene is TRBJ1-1, the V gene TRBV11-2, with TRBD1 matching 7 bases. CDR3 length: 16 amino acids. Trimming cost V 3 bases and J 6 bases; bases outside gene matches: 13. Per the germline V gene, CDR1 is SGHAT and CDR2 is FQNNGV. The CDR3 nucleotides read TGTGCCAGCAGCTTCCTCCGGCAGGGGGAACGCGCTGAAGCTTTCTTT. Translating gives CASSFLRQGERAEAFF.

This clonotype has only a few counts. V usage is TRBV5-6 and J usage is TRBJ2-2, with 9 bases identical to TRBD1. CDR3 length: 17 residues. The V segment lost 2 bases and the J segment 6 bases; nucleotides outside the gene matches: 11. Germline assignment: CDR1 SGHDT and CDR2 YYEEEE. CDR3 sequence: CASSFAPGTGKAGELFF. CDR3 bases: TGTGCCAGCAGCTTCGCCCCCGGGACAGGGAAGGCCGGGGAGCTGTTTTTT.

The chain joins TRBV6-2 or TRBV6-3 to TRBJ1-1; D is unclear. The CDR3 runs to 13 residues. Germline V gene data show CDR1 as MNHEY and CDR2 as SVGEGT. Trimming stripped 8 bases from V and 0 bases from J, with 10 bases between. CDR3 in DNA: TGTGCCAGCTGGAGTCGCTTGAACACTGAAGCTTTCTTT. Translated, it gives CASWSRLNTEAFF.

The chain carries TRBV27 and TRBJ2-1; D remains ambiguous. CDR1 is MNHEY and CDR2 is SMNVEV in the germline V gene (reference sequence). Trimming cost V 6 bases and J 9 bases, with 15 bases left between them. The CDR3 spans 13 residues. The CDR3 bases are TGTGCCAGCAGCGTAGCACGGTACGCTGAGCAGTTCTTC. It translates to CASSVARYAEQFF.

In this sample, this clonotype turned up a few times. The chain links TRBV10-3 to TRBJ2-1, with 8 bases lining up with TRBD2. V gave up 2 bases and J gave up 4 bases; unmatched junction bases: 1. The V gene's germline CDR1 is ENHRY and CDR2 SYGVKD. CDR3 size: 14 residues. CDR3 residues: CAISETSGYNEQFF. Here the CDR3 DNA reads TGTGCCATCAGTGAGACTAGCGGATACAATGAGCAGTTCTTC.

In its sample, this clonotype was seen a few times. In nucleotides, the CDR3 is TGTGCCAGCAGCTTAGAGGCCAGGGTTGGGCATGGCTACACCTTC. It is translated as CASSLEARVGHGYTF. The chain carries TRBV7-9 and TRBJ1-2; D possibly corresponds to TRBD1 (5 bases). With 1 base removed from V and 6 bases from J, the gap between germline ends came to 15 bases. The CDR3 has 15 amino acids. In germline, CDR1 is SEHNR, CDR2 FQNEAQ (reference sequence). The whole variable domain, filled in from reference TRBV7-9 and TRBJ1-2, reads DTGVSQNPRHKITKRGQNVTFRCDPISEHNRLYWYRQTLGQGPEFLTYFQNEAQLEKSRLLSDRFSAERPKGSFSTLEIQRTEQGDSAMYLCASSLEARVGHGYTFGSGTRLTVV.

This clonotype turned up a few times. This chain connects TRBV4-3 to TRBJ2-7; D not certain. The V gene's germline CDR1 is LGHNA and CDR2 YSLEER. Trimming took 0 bases from V and 6 from J, leaving 18 bases between them. CDR3 length: 16 amino acids. As DNA, the CDR3 is TGCGCCAGCAGCCAAGATTGGGCTAGAGGATCCGGCGAGCAGTACTTC. It is translated as CASSQDWARGSGEQYF.